These 25 T cell receptor beta chains came from one sample sequenced in a study of T cell responses to AZD1222 COVID-19 vaccine. Generated by immunoSEQ multiplex PCR, the TCRdb table keeps only in-frame clones and is missing some. The sample lists about 200,000 clones; roughly 92% were seen once. Sequencing was performed on peripheral blood, taken on day 0 of AZD1222 vaccination. The receptors were sampled from an adult in good health.

The chain employs TRBV3-1 (or the pseudogene TRBV3-2) and TRBJ2-2; TRBD2 aligns across 10 bases. Trimming took 4 bases from V and 7 from J; bases not matched to a gene: 6. CDR1 and CDR2 from the germline V gene are LGHDT and YNNKEL (reference sequence). The CDR3 totals 15 residues. This chain's CDR3 is CASSPAGGPFGELFF. As DNA, the CDR3 is TGTGCCAGCAGCCCAGCGGGGGGGCCTTTCGGGGAGCTGTTTTTT.

The chain employs TRBV4-1 and TRBJ1-5; the D is unclear. Germline V gene sequence: CDR1 MGHRA, CDR2 YSYEKL. The CDR3 is 12 amino acids. V lost 1 base, J lost 7 bases, and 5 bases lay in between. CDR3 loop: CASSQGSQPQHF. Here the CDR3 DNA reads TGCGCCAGCAGCCAAGGGTCCCAGCCCCAGCATTTT.

The CDR3 region is CATSEERNYGYTF. In DNA, the CDR3 is TGTGCCACCAGTGAGGAAAGAAACTATGGCTACACCTTC. V is TRBV24-1 and J is TRBJ1-2, with D unresolved. This CDR3 is built from 13 residues. The V and J ends lost 4 bases and 2 bases respectively, with 7 bases between them. CDR1 is KGHDR, CDR2 SFDVKD, per germline.

V is TRBV7-2 and J is TRBJ1-4; TRBD1 matches 10 bases. The CDR3 runs to 14 residues. Per the germline V gene, CDR1 is SGHTA and CDR2 is FQGNSA. With V trimmed by 5 bases and J by 7 bases, 4 bases remained unmatched. The CDR3 region has the DNA TGTGCCAGCAGCCGGACAGGGGGGTCTGAAAAACTGTTTTTT. Its protein is CASSRTGGSEKLFF.

The chain carries TRBV6-5 and TRBJ1-2, with unresolved D. The germline V gene encodes CDR1 MNHEY and CDR2 SVGAGI. Trimming took off 2 bases at V and 6 bases at J, with 10 bases between the two ends. The CDR3 totals 13 residues. This chain's CDR3 is CASSYLGQDGYTF. As DNA, the CDR3 is TGTGCCAGCAGTTACCTCGGGCAGGATGGCTACACCTTC.

CDR3 sequence (DNA): TGTGCCAGCTCACCACGGTCGCGGCAGGGGTTGTTTGAGCAGTACTTC. This encodes CASSPRSRQGLFEQYF. The chain has TRBV18 and TRBJ2-7, with D maybe TRBD1 (6 bases). Per germline, CDR1 KGHSH and CDR2 LQKENI. V was pared by 1 base and J by 7 bases, with 20 bases between. This CDR3 is built from 16 residues.

The chain links TRBV25-1 to TRBJ2-2, with D possibly matching TRBD2 (6 bases). CDR3 length: 17 amino acids. CDR1 and CDR2 (germline): MGHDK, SYGVNS. Trimming took 2 bases from V and 6 from J, leaving 19 bases between them. CDR3 loop: CASSETSSSTVAGELFF. CDR3 nucleotides: TGTGCCAGCAGTGAAACTAGCTCCTCAACGGTCGCCGGGGAGCTGTTTTTT. Looking up the rest from reference TRBV25-1 and TRBJ2-2 gives the full variable domain: EADIYQTPRYLVIGTGKKITLECSQTMGHDKMYWYQQDPGMELHLIHYSYGVNSTEKGDLSSESTVSRIRTEHFPLTLESARPSHTSQYLCASSETSSSTVAGELFFGEGSRLTVL.

The gene calls are TRBV18 and TRBJ1-4; tentatively, D is TRBD1 (6 bases). The germline V gene has CDR1 KGHSH and CDR2 LQKENI. The CDR3 is made up of 15 amino acids. V was cut by 3 bases and J by 4 bases, with 12 bases left in between. The CDR3 here is CASSPTAGVNEKLFF. CDR3 nucleotide sequence: TGTGCCAGCTCACCGACCGCAGGGGTTAATGAAAAACTGTTTTTT.

This chain links TRBV5-1 with TRBJ1-1; TRBD1 is a possible D gene (5 bases). CDR3 length: 15 amino acids. The germline V gene encodes CDR1 SGHRS and CDR2 YFSETQ. Between the trimmed V and J ends, which lost 5 bases and 3 bases, there was a span of 17 bases. DNA of the CDR3: TGCGCCAGCAGTGGGGACGGGTGGACGTACACTGAAGCTTTCTTT. As protein: CASSGDGWTYTEAFF.

This sequence joins TRBV6-1 and TRBJ2-2; D remains unclear. Looked up from germline, CDR1 is MNHNS and CDR2 is SASEGT. The CDR3 runs to 13 residues. Between the trimmed V and J ends, which lost 7 bases and 4 bases, there was a span of 10 bases. The CDR3 DNA reads TGTGCCAGCATTGCCACCGGCACCGGGGAGCTGTTTTTT. As protein: CASIATGTGELFF.

The CDR3 DNA reads as TGCGCCAGCAGCTTGGAAACAGGCATCTATGGCTACACCTTC. The encoded protein is CASSLETGIYGYTF. V is TRBV5-1 and J is TRBJ1-2; tentatively, D is TRBD1 (5 bases). Germline-derived CDR1 and CDR2 are SGHRS and YFSETQ. The CDR3 has 14 residues. V lost 0 bases and J 4 bases, leaving 10 bases between the germline ends.

Only one count was recorded for this clone. The chain carries TRBV5-6 and TRBJ2-1; D is undetermined. Germline CDR1 and CDR2: SGHDT and YYEEEE. Trimming cost V 0 bases and J 1 base, with 5 bases left between them. The CDR3 covers 14 residues. DNA of the CDR3: TGTGCCAGCAGCTTGGGCCAGTCCTACAATGAGCAGTTCTTC. Amino acids: CASSLGQSYNEQFF. Combining the CDR3 with reference TRBV5-6 and TRBJ2-1 gives the whole variable domain DAGVTQSPTHLIKTRGQQVTLRCSPKSGHDTVSWYQQALGQGPQFIFQYYEEEERQRGNFPDRFSGHQFPNYSSELNVNALLLGDSALYLCASSLGQSYNEQFFGPGTRLTVL.

This clone was observed a few times. The chain combines TRBV15 with TRBJ1-5; D might be TRBD1 (5 bases). Trimming shortened V by 4 bases and J by 7 bases, and 17 bases separated the two germline ends. The CDR3 totals 15 residues. CDR1 LNHNV and CDR2 YYDKDF come from the germline V gene (reference sequence). The CDR3 DNA sequence: TGTGCCACCAGCAAAGACCGGGCCACAGGCCAGCCCCAGCATTTT. This codes for CATSKDRATGQPQHF. The full variable domain, its missing parts supplied by reference TRBV15 and TRBJ1-5, is DAMVIQNPRYQVTQFGKPVTLSCSQTLNHNVMYWYQQKSSQAPKLLFHYYDKDFNNEADTPDNFQSRRPNTSFCFLDIRSPGLGDTAMYLCATSKDRATGQPQHFGDGTRLSIL.

This clone occurred once. V and J are TRBV9 and TRBJ1-3; possible D gene TRBD1, 5 bases. Trimming removed 0 bases at V and 0 bases at J, with 7 bases between. The CDR3 consists of 15 residues. Per germline, CDR1 SGDLS and CDR2 YYNGEE. In nucleotides, the CDR3 is TGTGCCAGCAGCGTAGTGGGGCTCTCTGGAAACACCATATATTTT. It is translated as CASSVVGLSGNTIYF. The whole variable domain, remainder taken from reference TRBV9 and TRBJ1-3, is DSGVTQTPKHLITATGQRVTLRCSPRSGDLSVYWYQQSLDQGLQFLIQYYNGEERAKGNILERFSAQQFPDLHSELNLSSLELGDSALYFCASSVVGLSGNTIYFGEGSWLTVV.

This chain connects TRBV28 to TRBJ2-2; D call uncertain. This CDR3 region has 13 residues. V was clipped by 11 bases and J by 6 bases, with 16 bases between them. The germline CDR1 and CDR2 sequences are MDHEN and SYDVKM. The CDR3 sequence is CASQSARPGELFF. Here the CDR3 DNA reads TGTGCCTCCCAATCGGCCAGACCCGGGGAGCTGTTTTTT.

V is TRBV6-5 and J is TRBJ1-5; possibly TRBD1 for D (6 bases). The CDR3 runs 13 residues. Germline V gene lookup returns CDR1 MNHEY and CDR2 SVGAGI. Trimming removed 7 bases at V and 7 bases at J, with 14 bases between. In nucleotides, the CDR3 is TGTGCCAGCACCTTAAGGGGACAACAGCCCCAGCATTTT. Residues: CASTLRGQQPQHF.

V and J are TRBV19 and TRBJ2-2; 9 nucleotides align to TRBD1. V dropped 3 bases and J dropped 4; count of bases not matched to a gene: 6. Germline values: CDR1 LNHDA, CDR2 SQIVND (reference sequence). This CDR3 comprises 16 residues. CDR3 sequence: CASSIRTGVGTGELFF. The DNA for the CDR3 is TGTGCCAGTAGTATTCGGACAGGGGTCGGCACCGGGGAGCTGTTTTTT.

This clone came up once. The chain combines TRBV19 with TRBJ2-3; 9 bases fit TRBD1. The length of the CDR3 is 14 residues. Germline loops: CDR1 LNHDA, CDR2 SQIVND (reference sequence). With V trimmed by 5 bases and J by 6 bases, 6 bases remained unmatched. In DNA form, the CDR3 reads TGTGCCAGTAGTTCGACAGGGGGTCGTGATACGCAGTATTTT. It encodes CASSSTGGRDTQYF.

CDR3: CASSAQGAGYGYTF. The DNA for the CDR3 is TGTGCCAGCAGCGCACAGGGGGCAGGCTATGGCTACACCTTC. The V gene is TRBV6-2 or TRBV6-3, the J gene TRBJ1-2, with 9 bases fitting TRBD1. V gave up 6 bases and J gave up 4 bases; unmatched junction bases: 6. The CDR3 runs 14 residues. CDR1 is MNHEY, CDR2 SVGEGT, per germline.

This chain joins TRBV5-3 and TRBJ2-5, with 8 bases aligning to TRBD2. TRBV5-3 is recorded as an ORF, its role being uncertain. After removal of 0 bases from V and 3 bases from J, the junction contained 10 bases not matched to a gene. The CDR3 extends over 17 amino acids. CDR3 sequence reads: CARSLGDSGGEKETQYF. The CDR3 bases are TGTGCCAGAAGCTTGGGAGATTCGGGGGGGGAGAAAGAGACCCAGTACTTC.

This clone was recorded once. The V gene is TRBV7-9, the J gene TRBJ1-5; 7 positions agree with TRBD1. Germline-derived CDR1 and CDR2 are SEHNR and FQNEAQ (reference sequence). The CDR3 runs 14 residues. With 4 bases clipped from V and 7 bases from J, the junction kept 7 bases outside the gene matches. The CDR3 nucleotides are TGTGCCAGCAGCTCCCAGGGGGGGCGGCAGCCCCAGCATTTT. It translates to CASSSQGGRQPQHF.

The chain joins TRBV3-1 (or the pseudogene TRBV3-2) to TRBJ1-1, with TRBD1 as a possible D gene (6 bases). The V and J ends lost 1 base and 7 bases respectively, with 16 bases between them. Germline V gene sequence: CDR1 LGHDT, CDR2 YNNKEL (reference sequence). The CDR3 extends over 15 amino acids. This CDR3 is CASSQVWGAGREAFF. The CDR3 nucleotides read TGTGCCAGCAGCCAAGTGTGGGGGGCAGGCCGTGAAGCTTTCTTT.

This rearrangement joins TRBV7-9 to TRBJ2-7; 12 nucleotides align to TRBD2. Per the germline V gene, CDR1 is SEHNR and CDR2 is FQNEAQ (reference sequence). The CDR3 is made up of 14 amino acids. The ends lost 5 bases at V and 6 bases at J; junction bases unmatched: 5. CDR3 in amino acids: CASSELAGGGEQYF. The CDR3 DNA reads TGTGCCAGCAGCGAACTAGCGGGGGGAGGCGAGCAGTACTTC.

This chain links TRBV19 with TRBJ2-7; D is undetermined. V lost 5 bases and J lost 3, with 5 bases in between. Germline lookup yields CDR1 LNHDA and CDR2 SQIVND (reference sequence). This CDR3 spans 11 amino acids. The CDR3 nucleotides are TGTGCCAGTAGTGTGGGCTACGAGCAGTACTTC. It codes for CASSVGYEQYF. The variable domain in full, completed from reference TRBV19 and TRBJ2-7, reads DGGITQSPKYLFRKEGQNVTLSCEQNLNHDAMYWYRQDPGQGLRLIYYSQIVNDFQKGDIAEGYSVSREKKESFPLTVTSAQKNPTAFYLCASSVGYEQYFGPGTRLTVT.

The chain combines TRBV2 with TRBJ1-5, with 8 bases matching TRBD1. CDR1 is SNHLY and CDR2 is FYNNEI in the germline V gene. The CDR3 covers 15 residues. Unmatched junction bases numbered 4, after V lost 4 bases and J lost 2 bases. CDR3 DNA sequence: TGTGCCAGCAGTGGAGAGACAGGGGGCAATCAGCCCCAGCATTTT. It translates to CASSGETGGNQPQHF.